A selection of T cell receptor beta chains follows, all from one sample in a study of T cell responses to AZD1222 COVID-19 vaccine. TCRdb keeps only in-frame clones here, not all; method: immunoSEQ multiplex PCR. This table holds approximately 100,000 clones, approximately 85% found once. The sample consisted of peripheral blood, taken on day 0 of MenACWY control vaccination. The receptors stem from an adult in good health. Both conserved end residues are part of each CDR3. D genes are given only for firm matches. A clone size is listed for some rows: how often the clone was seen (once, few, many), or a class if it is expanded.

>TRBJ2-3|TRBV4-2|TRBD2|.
TGTGCCAGCAGCCAGGGACTAGCGGGGGCCGAAGATACGCAGTATTTT
CASSQGLAGAEDTQYF
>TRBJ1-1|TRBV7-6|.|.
TGTGCCAGCAGCTTAGGAGCTGCGGGGGCTATGAACACTGAAGCTTTCTTT
CASSLGAAGAMNTEAFF
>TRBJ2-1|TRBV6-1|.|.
TGTGCCAGCAGTGATGGGGTCCCAGGGTACAATGAGCAGTTCTTC
CASSDGVPGYNEQFF
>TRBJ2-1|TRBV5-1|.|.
TGCGCCAGCAGCGAACAGCAAACCTACAATGAGCAGTTCTTC
CASSEQQTYNEQFF
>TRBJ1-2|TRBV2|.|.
TGTGCCAGCAGTGAAGGCCCGGTCCCCAAGGGCACCTTC
CASSEGPVPKGTF
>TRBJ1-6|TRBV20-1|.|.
TGCAGTGCCAGGGCAGGGACACCCCTCCACTTT
CSARAGTPLHF
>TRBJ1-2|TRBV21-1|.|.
TGTGCCAGCAGCAACGGGACAGGGATTAACTATGGCTACACCTTC
CASSNGTGINYGYTF
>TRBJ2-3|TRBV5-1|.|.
TGCGCCAGCTGCCTGGGGCTCACAGATACGCAGTATTTT
CASCLGLTDTQYF
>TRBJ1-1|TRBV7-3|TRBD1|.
TGTGCCAGCAGCTTATTGGGGACAGGTGACACTGAAGCTTTCTTT
CASSLLGTGDTEAFF
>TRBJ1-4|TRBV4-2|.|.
TGTGCCAGCAGCCAAGTCCTATACCAATCCGAAAAACTGTTTTTT
CASSQVLYQSEKLFF
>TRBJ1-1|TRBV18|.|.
TGTGCCAGCTCCCCCGAGGAAGGTTTGAACACTGAAGCTTTCTTT
CASSPEEGLNTEAFF
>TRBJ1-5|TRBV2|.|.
TGTGCCAGCAGTGTAGGGCGACAGGTAAATCAGCCCCAGCATTTT
CASSVGRQVNQPQHF
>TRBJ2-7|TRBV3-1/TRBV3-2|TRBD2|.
TGTGCCAGCAGCCAAGAGGGGGCTAGCGGGTCCTACGAGCAGTACTTC
CASSQEGASGSYEQYF
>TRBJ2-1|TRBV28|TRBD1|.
TGTGCCAGCCACGGGACAGGGAGGCACAATGAGCAGTTCTTC
CASHGTGRHNEQFF
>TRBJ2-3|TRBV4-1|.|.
TGCGCCAGCAGCCAAGTAGGGGGAACAGATACGCAGTATTTT
CASSQVGGTDTQYF
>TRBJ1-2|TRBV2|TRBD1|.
TGTGCCAGCGAACAGGGGGCAATCTATGGCTACACCTTC
CASEQGAIYGYTF
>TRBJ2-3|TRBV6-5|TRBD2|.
TGTGCCAGCAGTTACAGTAGCGGGGGTGGGGCAGATACGCAGTATTTT
CASSYSSGGGADTQYF
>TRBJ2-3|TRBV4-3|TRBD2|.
TGCGCCAGCAGCCAAGGGACTAGCGGGCGGGGTACGCAGTATTTT
CASSQGTSGRGTQYF
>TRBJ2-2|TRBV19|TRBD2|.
TGTGCCAGTATGGGCGGGGGGCTGATCTTAAACACCGGGGAGCTGTTTTTT
CASMGGGLILNTGELFF
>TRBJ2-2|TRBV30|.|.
TGTGCCTGGAGTCGGGGTTTGGGCGGGGAGCTGTTTTTT
CAWSRGLGGELFF
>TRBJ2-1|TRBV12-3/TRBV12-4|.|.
TGTGCCAGCAGGACGGGCTACAATGAGCAGTTCTTC
CASRTGYNEQFF
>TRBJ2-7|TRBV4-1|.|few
TGCGCCAGCAGCCATCTTGGAGTGGGCAGGGGGGCCTACGAGCAGTACTTC
CASSHLGVGRGAYEQYF
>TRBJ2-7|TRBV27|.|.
TGTGCCAGCAGTTTAAGAGGAGGCTACGAGCAGTACTTC
CASSLRGGYEQYF
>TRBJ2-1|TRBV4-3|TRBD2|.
TGCGCCAGCAGCCAAGACCGGACTAGCGTCTACAATGAGCAGTTCTTC
CASSQDRTSVYNEQFF
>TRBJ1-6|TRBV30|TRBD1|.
TGTGCCTGGACGGCAGGGGGGCCCCTCCACTTT
CAWTAGGPLHF
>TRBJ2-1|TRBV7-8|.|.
TGTGCCAGCAGCCCATTGACTACTTCCTCCTACAATGAGCAGTTCTTC
CASSPLTTSSYNEQFF
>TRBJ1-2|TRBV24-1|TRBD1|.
TGTGCCACCAGTGCCCGGACAGGGGGCTGGGGCTACACCTTC
CATSARTGGWGYTF
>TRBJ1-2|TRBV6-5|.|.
TGTGCCAGCAGTTACTCATCTCCCGGGAATGGCTACACCTTC
CASSYSSPGNGYTF
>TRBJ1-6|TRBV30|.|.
TGTGCCTGGTCTGAGCGGGGGTCCCTGGACAATTCACCCCTCCACTTT
CAWSERGSLDNSPLHF
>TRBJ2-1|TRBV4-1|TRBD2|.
TGCGCCAGCAGCCAAGTTATACTAGCGGGAGGCAGCGGCAATGAGCAGTTCTTC
CASSQVILAGGSGNEQFF
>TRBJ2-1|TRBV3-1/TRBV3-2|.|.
TGTGCCAGCAGCCAGGGGCCCTGGAGCTCCTACAATGAGCAGTTCTTC
CASSQGPWSSYNEQFF
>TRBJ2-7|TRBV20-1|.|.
TGCAGTGCTAGTACGGGGACGCCGGGACTCTACGAGCAGTACTTC
CSASTGTPGLYEQYF
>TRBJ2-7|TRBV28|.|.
TGTGCCAGCCGCTTCAGGCGGACCTACGAGCAGTACTTC
CASRFRRTYEQYF
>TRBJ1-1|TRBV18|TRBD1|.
TGTGCCAGCTCACCACCGACAGGGGGGCTCGGTGAAGCTTTCTTT
CASSPPTGGLGEAFF
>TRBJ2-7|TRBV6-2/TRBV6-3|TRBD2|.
TGTGCCAGCAGTCCCCTCAAGCGGGAGGGCCGTTACGAGCAGTACTTC
CASSPLKREGRYEQYF
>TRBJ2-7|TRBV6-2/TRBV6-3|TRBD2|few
TGTGCCAGCAGTTACGATGGACTAGCGGGCCGCTCCTACGAGCAGTACTTC
CASSYDGLAGRSYEQYF
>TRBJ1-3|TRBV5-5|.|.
TGTGCCAGCAGCTTTAGAGGGGCTGGAAACACCATATATTTT
CASSFRGAGNTIYF
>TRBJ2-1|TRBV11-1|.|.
TGTGCCAGCAGCCCGGCCCCCTACAATGAGCAGTTCTTC
CASSPAPYNEQFF
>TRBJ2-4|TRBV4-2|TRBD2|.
TGTGCCAGCAGCCAGCAAGAGACTAGCGGGAGGTCGCTAAACATTCAGTACTTC
CASSQQETSGRSLNIQYF
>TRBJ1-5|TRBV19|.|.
TGTGCCAGTAGTTCCCGACAGGCGAGCAATCAGCCCCAGCATTTT
CASSSRQASNQPQHF
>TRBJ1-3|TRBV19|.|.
TGTGCCAGTAGTTCCTTCGAGGGAAACACCATATATTTT
CASSSFEGNTIYF
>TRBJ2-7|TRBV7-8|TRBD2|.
TGTGCCAGCAGCAGTCCGGGAGGCCCCTACGAGCAGTACTTC
CASSSPGGPYEQYF
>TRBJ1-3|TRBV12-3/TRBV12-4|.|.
TGTGCCAGCAGTTCACAGGGTGGAAACACCATATATTTT
CASSSQGGNTIYF
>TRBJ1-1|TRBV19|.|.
TGTGCCAGTAGGCCCTTGGGGGCGGGCAACACTGAAGCTTTCTTT
CASRPLGAGNTEAFF
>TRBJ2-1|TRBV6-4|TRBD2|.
TGTGCCAGCAGTTTCACTAGCGGGATTTACAATGAGCAGTTCTTC
CASSFTSGIYNEQFF
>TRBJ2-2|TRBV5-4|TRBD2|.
TGTGCCAGCAGCTTCACTAGCGGGAGGGCCGGGGAGCTGTTTTTT
CASSFTSGRAGELFF
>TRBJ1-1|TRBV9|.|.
TGTGCCAGCAGCGTCTGGCAGGGACGGTCAAACACTGAAGCTTTCTTT
CASSVWQGRSNTEAFF
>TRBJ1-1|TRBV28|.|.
TGTGCCAGCAGTCCTCCGGGATTTGGCACTGAAGCTTTCTTT
CASSPPGFGTEAFF
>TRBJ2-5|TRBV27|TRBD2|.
TGTGCCAGCCGACTAGCGGGGGGAGAGACCCAGTACTTC
CASRLAGGETQYF
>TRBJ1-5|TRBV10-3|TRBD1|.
TGTGCCATCAGTGGGGACAGGGACCAGCCCCAGCATTTT
CAISGDRDQPQHF
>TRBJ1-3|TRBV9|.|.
TGTGCCAGCAGCGTACAGGGTCTTGGAAACACCATATATTTT
CASSVQGLGNTIYF
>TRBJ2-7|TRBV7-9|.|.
TGTGCCAGCAGCCTCCCCGGGCGGGCGCAGTACTTC
CASSLPGRAQYF
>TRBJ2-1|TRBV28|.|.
TGTGCCAGCAGCCCGATTCGGGACATTTACAATGAGCAGTTCTTC
CASSPIRDIYNEQFF
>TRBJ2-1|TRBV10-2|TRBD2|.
TGCGCCAGCAGTGAGTCGCGGCGGGAGAACGATGAGCAGTTCTTC
CASSESRRENDEQFF
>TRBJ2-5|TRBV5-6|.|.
TGTGCCAGCAGCCCGTTGGCCCAAGAGACCCAGTACTTC
CASSPLAQETQYF
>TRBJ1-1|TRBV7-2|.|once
TGTGCCAGCAGCCTCCGGACGGGGAACACTGAAGCTTTCTTT
CASSLRTGNTEAFF
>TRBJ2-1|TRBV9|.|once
TGTGCCAGCAGCTCCTTCGGGGGTGAGCAGTTCTTC
CASSSFGGEQFF
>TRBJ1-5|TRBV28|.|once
TGTGCCAGCAGTTTCGCGGGTAATAGCAATCAGCCCCAGCATTTT
CASSFAGNSNQPQHF
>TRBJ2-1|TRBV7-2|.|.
TGTGCCAGCAGCTCCCTGACTTGGATCTCCTACAATGAGCAGTTCTTC
CASSSLTWISYNEQFF